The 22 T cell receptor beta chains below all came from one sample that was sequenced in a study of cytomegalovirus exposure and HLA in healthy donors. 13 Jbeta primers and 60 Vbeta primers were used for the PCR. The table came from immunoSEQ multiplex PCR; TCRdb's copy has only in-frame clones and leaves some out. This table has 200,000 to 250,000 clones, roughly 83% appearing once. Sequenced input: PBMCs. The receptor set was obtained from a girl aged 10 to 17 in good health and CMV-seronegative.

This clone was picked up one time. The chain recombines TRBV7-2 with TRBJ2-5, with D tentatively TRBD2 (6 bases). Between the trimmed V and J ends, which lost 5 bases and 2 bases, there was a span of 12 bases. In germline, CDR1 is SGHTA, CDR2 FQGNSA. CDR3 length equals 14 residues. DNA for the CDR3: TGTGCCAGCAGCCGTCGGGACTGGCAAGAGACCCAGTACTTC. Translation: CASSRRDWQETQYF.

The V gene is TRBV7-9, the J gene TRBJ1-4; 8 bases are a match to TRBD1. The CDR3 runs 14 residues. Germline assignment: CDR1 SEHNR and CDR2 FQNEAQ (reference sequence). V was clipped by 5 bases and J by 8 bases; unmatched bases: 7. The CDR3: CASSPGGRAEKLFF. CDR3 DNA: TGTGCCAGCAGCCCAGGGGGCCGGGCCGAAAAACTGTTTTTT.

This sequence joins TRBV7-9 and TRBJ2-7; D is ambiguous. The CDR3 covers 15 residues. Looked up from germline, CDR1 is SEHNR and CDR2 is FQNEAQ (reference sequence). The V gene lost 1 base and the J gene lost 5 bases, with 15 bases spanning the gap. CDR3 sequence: CASSLVSSRSDEQYF. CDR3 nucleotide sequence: TGTGCCAGCAGCTTAGTATCTAGTCGCTCGGACGAGCAGTACTTC.

The DNA for the CDR3 is TGTGCCAGCAGCTTCACGGGTCTAGCGGTCAATGAGCAGTTCTTC. Its translation is CASSFTGLAVNEQFF. This sequence joins TRBV7-3 and TRBJ2-1, with TRBD2 identical over 7 bases. This CDR3 spans 15 amino acids. The V gene's germline CDR1 is SGHTA and CDR2 FQGTGA. The ends lost 3 bases at V and 6 bases at J; junction bases unmatched: 8.

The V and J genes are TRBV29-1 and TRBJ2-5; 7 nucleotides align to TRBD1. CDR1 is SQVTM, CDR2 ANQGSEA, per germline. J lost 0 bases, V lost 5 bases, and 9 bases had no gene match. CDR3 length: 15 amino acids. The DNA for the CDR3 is TGCAGCGTTCTCGGGGTGACAGGGCACCAAGAGACCCAGTACTTC. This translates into CSVLGVTGHQETQYF.

CDR3 protein: CASSPKGLNSPLHF. The CDR3 nucleotides read TGTGCCAGCTCACCAAAGGGGCTTAATTCACCCCTCCACTTT. The rearrangement uses TRBV18 and TRBJ1-6, with a possible D match to TRBD1 (5 bases). CDR3 length: 14 residues. V was clipped by 2 bases and J by 6 bases, with 8 bases between them. Germline CDR1 reads KGHSH; CDR2 reads LQKENI.

The CDR3 coding sequence is TGCGCCAGCACCCTGGGGAGGGGCTACGAGCAGTACTTC. It yields the protein CASTLGRGYEQYF. The genes are TRBV5-1 and TRBJ2-7; 7 nucleotides match TRBD2. Germline V gives CDR1 SGHRS, CDR2 YFSETQ. The CDR3 has 13 amino acids. V was pared by 6 bases and J by 3 bases, with 6 bases of the junction left unmatched.

For the CDR3, the DNA is TGCGCCAGCAGCTTGGCAGGGGCCGGTGAGCAGTTCTTC. Its protein product is CASSLAGAGEQFF. The chain couples TRBV5-1 to TRBJ2-1, with D perhaps TRBD1 (6 bases). V was clipped by 0 bases and J by 9 bases, with 10 bases between them. The CDR3 runs 13 residues. Germline V gene data show CDR1 as SGHRS and CDR2 as YFSETQ. Drawing the rest from reference TRBV5-1 and TRBJ2-1, the complete variable domain is KAGVTQTPRYLIKTRGQQVTLSCSPISGHRSVSWYQQTPGQGLQFLFEYFSETQRNKGNFPGRFSGRQFSNSRSEMNVSTLELGDSALYLCASSLAGAGEQFFGPGTRLTVL.

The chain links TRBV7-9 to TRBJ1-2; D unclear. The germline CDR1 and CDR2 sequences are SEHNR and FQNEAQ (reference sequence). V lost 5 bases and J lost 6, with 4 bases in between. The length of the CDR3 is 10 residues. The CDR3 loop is CASSQDGYTF. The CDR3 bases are TGTGCCAGCAGCCAGGATGGCTACACCTTC. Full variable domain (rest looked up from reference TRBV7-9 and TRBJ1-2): DTGVSQNPRHKITKRGQNVTFRCDPISEHNRLYWYRQTLGQGPEFLTYFQNEAQLEKSRLLSDRFSAERPKGSFSTLEIQRTEQGDSAMYLCASSQDGYTFGSGTRLTVV.

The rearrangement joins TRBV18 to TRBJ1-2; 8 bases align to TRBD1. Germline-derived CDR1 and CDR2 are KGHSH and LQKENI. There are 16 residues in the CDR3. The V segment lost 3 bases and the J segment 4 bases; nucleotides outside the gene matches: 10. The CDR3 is CASSPLDRGSSYGYTF. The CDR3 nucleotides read TGTGCCAGCTCACCGCTAGACAGGGGATCTAGCTATGGCTACACCTTC.

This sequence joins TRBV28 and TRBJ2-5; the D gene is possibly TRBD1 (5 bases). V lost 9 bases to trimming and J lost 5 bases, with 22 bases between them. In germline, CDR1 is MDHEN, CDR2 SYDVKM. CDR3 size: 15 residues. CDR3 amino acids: CASLGNWGGVETQYF. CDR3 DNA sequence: TGTGCCAGTTTGGGTAATTGGGGCGGAGTGGAGACCCAGTACTTC.

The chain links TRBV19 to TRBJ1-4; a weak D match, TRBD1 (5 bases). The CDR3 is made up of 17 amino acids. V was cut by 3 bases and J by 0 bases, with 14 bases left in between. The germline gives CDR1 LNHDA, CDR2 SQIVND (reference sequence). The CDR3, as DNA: TGTGCCAGTAGTATGAAGGGGAGGGGAGCAACTAATGAAAAACTGTTTTTT. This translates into CASSMKGRGATNEKLFF.

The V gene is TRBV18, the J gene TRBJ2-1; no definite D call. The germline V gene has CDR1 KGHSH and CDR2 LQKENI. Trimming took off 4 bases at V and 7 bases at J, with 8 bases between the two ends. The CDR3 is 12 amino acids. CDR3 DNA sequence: TGTGCCAGCTCACTTGAGAGTAATGAGCAGTTCTTC. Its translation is CASSLESNEQFF.

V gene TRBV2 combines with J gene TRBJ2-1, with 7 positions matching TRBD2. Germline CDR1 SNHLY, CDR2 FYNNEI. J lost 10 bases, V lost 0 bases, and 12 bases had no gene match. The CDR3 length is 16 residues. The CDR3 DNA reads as TGTGCCAGCAGTGAAGCGGGGGGGGGTGGTCAATGGGAGCAGTTCTTC. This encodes CASSEAGGGGQWEQFF.

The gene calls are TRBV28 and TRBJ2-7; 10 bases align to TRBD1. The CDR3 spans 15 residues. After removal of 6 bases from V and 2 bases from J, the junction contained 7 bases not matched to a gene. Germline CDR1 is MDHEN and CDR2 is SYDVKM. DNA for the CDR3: TGTGCCAGCAGCTCACGAGGGACAGGGGCCTACGAGCAGTACTTC. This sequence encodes CASSSRGTGAYEQYF.

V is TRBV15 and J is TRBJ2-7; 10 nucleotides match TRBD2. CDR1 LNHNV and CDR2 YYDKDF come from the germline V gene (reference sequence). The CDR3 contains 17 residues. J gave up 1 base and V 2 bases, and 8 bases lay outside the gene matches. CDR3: CATSRLSSGSSSYEQYF. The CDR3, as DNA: TGTGCCACCAGCAGATTATCTAGCGGGAGTTCATCCTACGAGCAGTACTTC.

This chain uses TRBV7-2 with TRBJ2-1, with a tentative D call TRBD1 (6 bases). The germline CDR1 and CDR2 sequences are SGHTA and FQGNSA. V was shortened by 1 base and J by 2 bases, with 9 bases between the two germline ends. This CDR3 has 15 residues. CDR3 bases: TGTGCCAGCAGCTTAGAGGGGGTCCCCTACAATGAGCAGTTCTTC. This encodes CASSLEGVPYNEQFF.

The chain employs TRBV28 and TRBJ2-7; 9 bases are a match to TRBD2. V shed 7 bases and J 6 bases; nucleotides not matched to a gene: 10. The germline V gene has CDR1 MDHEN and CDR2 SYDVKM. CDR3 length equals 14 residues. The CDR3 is CASTIAGAPPEQYF. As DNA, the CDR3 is TGTGCCAGCACCATAGCGGGAGCCCCCCCCGAGCAGTACTTC.

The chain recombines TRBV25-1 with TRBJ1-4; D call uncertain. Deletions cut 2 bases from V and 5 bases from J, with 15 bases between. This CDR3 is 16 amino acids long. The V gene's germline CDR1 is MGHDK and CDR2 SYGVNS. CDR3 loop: CASSELSTRPNEKLFF. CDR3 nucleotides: TGTGCCAGCAGTGAACTTTCGACAAGGCCAAATGAAAAACTGTTTTTT.

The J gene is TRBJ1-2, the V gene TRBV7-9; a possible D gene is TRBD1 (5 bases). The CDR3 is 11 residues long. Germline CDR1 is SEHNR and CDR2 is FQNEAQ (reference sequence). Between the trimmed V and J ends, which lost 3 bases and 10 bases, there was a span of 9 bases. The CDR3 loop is CASSFDSYYTF. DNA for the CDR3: TGTGCCAGCAGCTTCGACAGCTACTACACCTTC.

The CDR3 sequence: CASSSLEFYGYTF. In DNA, the CDR3 is TGTGCCAGTAGCTCCCTGGAGTTCTATGGCTACACCTTC. This chain uses TRBV19 with TRBJ1-2; D unresolved. V shed 6 bases and J shed 4 bases, with 12 bases lying between them. Per germline, CDR1 LNHDA and CDR2 SQIVND (reference sequence). There are 13 residues in the CDR3.

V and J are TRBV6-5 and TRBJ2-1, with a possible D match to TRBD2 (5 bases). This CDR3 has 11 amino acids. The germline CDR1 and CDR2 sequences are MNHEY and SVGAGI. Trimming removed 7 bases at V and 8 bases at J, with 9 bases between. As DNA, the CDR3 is TGTGCCAGCACAGACGGGGATGAGCAGTTCTTC. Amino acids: CASTDGDEQFF.